This T cell receptor beta chain was found in a study of T cells after yellow fever vaccination. Study results and limitations: Abundant clonotypes from the bulk population could contaminate FACS-sorted repertoires. Subsequent to the booster, the majority of primary-vaccination clones reappeared (96% CD4, around 85% CD8). CD4 and CD8 compartments shared a small share of clonotypes, likely from convergent recombination.

Worth noting for this clonotype: Its antigen is unidentified.

A universal primer site and UMIs were added as TCR cDNA was made by 5'RACE template switching. From the 5' RACE reads, TCRdb called clonotypes with MiXCR, one entry per CDR3 protein. There are about 340,000 distinct CDR3 sequences in the sample; 8.5% to 9% occur only once, and more than 15% lies in the top ten. Deletions cut 3 bases from V and 8 bases from J, with 11 bases between. CDR3 size: 13 residues. Germline V gives CDR1 LGHNA, CDR2 YSLEER. The sample in question was PBMCs, obtained on the day of the first yellow fever vaccination. The rearrangement joins TRBV4-3 to TRBJ1-3; no clear D. The clonotype originates from a man between 18 and 29 years old who received the YFV17D yellow fever vaccine. As DNA, the CDR3 is TGCGCCAGCAGCCAGGGGATTAGGGACACCATATATTTT. Residues: CASSQGIRDTIYF.